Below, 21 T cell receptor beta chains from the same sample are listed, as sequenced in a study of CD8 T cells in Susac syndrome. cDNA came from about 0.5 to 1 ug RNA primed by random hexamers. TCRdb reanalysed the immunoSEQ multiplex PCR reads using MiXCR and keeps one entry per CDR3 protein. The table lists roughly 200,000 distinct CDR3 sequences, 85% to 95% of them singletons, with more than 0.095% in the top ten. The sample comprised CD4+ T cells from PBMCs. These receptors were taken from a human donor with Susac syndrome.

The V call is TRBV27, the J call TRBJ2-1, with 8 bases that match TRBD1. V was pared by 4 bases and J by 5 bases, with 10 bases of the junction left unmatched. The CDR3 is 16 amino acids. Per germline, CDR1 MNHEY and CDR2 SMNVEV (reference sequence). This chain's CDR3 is CASSSVDRVRHNEQFF. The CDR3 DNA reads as TGTGCCAGCAGTTCCGTGGACAGGGTCCGCCACAATGAGCAGTTCTTC.

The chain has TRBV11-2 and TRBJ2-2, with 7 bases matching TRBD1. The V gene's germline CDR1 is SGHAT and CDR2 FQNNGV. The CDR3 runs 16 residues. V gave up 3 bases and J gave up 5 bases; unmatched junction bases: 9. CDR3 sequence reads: CASSLRVEGATGELFF. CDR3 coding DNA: TGTGCCAGCAGCTTGAGGGTAGAGGGGGCGACCGGGGAGCTGTTTTTT.

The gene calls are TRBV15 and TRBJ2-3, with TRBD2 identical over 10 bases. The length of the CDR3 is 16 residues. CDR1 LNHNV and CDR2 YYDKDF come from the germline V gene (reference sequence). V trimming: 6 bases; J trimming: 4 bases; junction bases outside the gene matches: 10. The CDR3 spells CATRKPLAGVADTQYF. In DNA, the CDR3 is TGTGCCACCAGGAAGCCGCTAGCGGGGGTAGCAGATACGCAGTATTTT. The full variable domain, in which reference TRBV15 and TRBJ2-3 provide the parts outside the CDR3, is DAMVIQNPRYQVTQFGKPVTLSCSQTLNHNVMYWYQQKSSQAPKLLFHYYDKDFNNEADTPDNFQSRRPNTSFCFLDIRSPGLGDTAMYLCATRKPLAGVADTQYFGPGTRLTVL.

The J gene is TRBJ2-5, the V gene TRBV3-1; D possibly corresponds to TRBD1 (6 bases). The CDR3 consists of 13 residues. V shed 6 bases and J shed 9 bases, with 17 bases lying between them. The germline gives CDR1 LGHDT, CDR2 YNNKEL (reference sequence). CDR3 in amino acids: CASRQYTSGAQYF. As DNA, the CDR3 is TGTGCCAGCAGACAATACACTTCAGGGGCCCAGTACTTC.

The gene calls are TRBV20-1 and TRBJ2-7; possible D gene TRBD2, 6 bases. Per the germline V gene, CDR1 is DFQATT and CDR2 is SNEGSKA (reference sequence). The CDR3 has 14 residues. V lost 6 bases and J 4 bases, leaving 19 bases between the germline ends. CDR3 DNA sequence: TGCAGTGCCGGACCGACTAGTCGGGATTACGAGCAGTACTTC. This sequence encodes CSAGPTSRDYEQYF.

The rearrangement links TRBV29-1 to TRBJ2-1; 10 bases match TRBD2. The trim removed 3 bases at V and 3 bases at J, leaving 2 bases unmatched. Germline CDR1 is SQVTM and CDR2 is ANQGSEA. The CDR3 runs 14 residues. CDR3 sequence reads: CSVDRLAGYNEQFF. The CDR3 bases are TGCAGCGTTGATAGACTAGCGGGCTACAATGAGCAGTTCTTC.

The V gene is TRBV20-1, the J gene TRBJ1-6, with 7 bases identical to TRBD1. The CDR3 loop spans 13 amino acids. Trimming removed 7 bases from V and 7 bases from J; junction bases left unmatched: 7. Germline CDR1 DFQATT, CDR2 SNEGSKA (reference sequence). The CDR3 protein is CSVTTGINSPLHF. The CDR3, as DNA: TGCAGTGTTACGACAGGGATCAATTCACCCCTCCACTTT.

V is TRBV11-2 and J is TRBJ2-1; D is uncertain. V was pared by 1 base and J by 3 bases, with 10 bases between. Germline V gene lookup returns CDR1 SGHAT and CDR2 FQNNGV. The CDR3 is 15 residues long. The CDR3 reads CASSLGRILYNEQFF. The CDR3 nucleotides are TGTGCCAGCAGCTTAGGCCGTATCCTCTACAATGAGCAGTTCTTC. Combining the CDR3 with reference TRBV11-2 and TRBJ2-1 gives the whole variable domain EAGVAQSPRYKIIEKRQSVAFWCNPISGHATLYWYQQILGQGPKLLIQFQNNGVVDDSQLPKDRFSAERLKGVDSTLKIQPAKLEDSAVYLCASSLGRILYNEQFFGPGTRLTVL.

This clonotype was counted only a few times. The DNA of the CDR3 is TGTGCCAGTAGTAGCGGACAGGGGTATGGCTACACCTTC. This sequence encodes CASSSGQGYGYTF. This chain uses TRBV19 with TRBJ1-2, with 9 bases matching TRBD1. Germline V gives CDR1 LNHDA, CDR2 SQIVND (reference sequence). With V trimmed by 4 bases and J by 5 bases, 2 bases remained unmatched. The CDR3 spans 13 residues.

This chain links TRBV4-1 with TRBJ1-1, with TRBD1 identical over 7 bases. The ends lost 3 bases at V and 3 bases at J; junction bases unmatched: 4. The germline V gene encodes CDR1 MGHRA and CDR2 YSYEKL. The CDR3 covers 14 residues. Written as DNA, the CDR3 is TGCGCCAGCAGCCAGGGTACAGGGGACACTGAAGCTTTCTTT. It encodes CASSQGTGDTEAFF.

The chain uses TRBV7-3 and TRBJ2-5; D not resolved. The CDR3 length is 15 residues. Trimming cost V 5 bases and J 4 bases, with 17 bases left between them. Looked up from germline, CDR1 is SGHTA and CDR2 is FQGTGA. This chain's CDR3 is CASSRLGSEGETQYF. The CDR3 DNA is TGTGCCAGCAGCCGACTTGGGTCGGAAGGAGAGACCCAGTACTTC.

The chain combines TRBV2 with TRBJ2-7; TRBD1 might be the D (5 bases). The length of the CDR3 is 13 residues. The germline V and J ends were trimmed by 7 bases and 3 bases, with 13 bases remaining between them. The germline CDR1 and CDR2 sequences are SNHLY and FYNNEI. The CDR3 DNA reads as TGTGCCAGCACAGAACAGGAGAGCTACGAGCAGTACTTC. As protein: CASTEQESYEQYF.

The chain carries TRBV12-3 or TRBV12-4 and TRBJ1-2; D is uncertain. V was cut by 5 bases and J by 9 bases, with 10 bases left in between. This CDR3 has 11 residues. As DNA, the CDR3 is TGTGCCAGCAGTACAGAATTCAGCTACACCTTC. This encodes CASSTEFSYTF.

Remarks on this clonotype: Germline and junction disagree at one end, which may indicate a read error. The CDR3 reads CASSQQGTGAYEQYF. In nucleotides, the CDR3 is TGCGCCAGCAGCCAACAGGGGACAGGAGCCTACGAGCAGTACTTC. The chain joins TRBV5-4 to TRBJ2-7; 8 nucleotides align to TRBD1. Germline assignment: CDR1 SGHNT and CDR2 YYREEE (reference sequence). The CDR3 is 15 residues long.

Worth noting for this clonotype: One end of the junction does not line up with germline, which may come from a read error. For the CDR3, the DNA is TGTGCCACCAGTGATTACCGGGACAGTTTGCACTTC. It specifies CATSDYRDSLHF. The chain employs TRBV24-1 and TRBJ2-7, with 7 bases aligning to TRBD1. CDR1 is KGHDR, CDR2 SFDVKD, per germline. The CDR3 sequence is 12 residues long.

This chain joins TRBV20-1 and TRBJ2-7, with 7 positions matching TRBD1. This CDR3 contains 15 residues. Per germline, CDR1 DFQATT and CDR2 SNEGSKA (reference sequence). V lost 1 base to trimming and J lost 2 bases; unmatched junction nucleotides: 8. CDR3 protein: CSARGPQGIPYEQYF. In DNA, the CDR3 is TGCAGTGCTAGAGGCCCACAGGGGATTCCCTACGAGCAGTACTTC.

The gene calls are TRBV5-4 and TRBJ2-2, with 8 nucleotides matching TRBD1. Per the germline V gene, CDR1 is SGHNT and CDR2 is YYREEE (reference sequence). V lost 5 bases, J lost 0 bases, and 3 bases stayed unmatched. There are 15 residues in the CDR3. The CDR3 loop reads CASRGQETNTGELFF. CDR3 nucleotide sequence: TGTGCCAGCAGGGGACAGGAGACGAACACCGGGGAGCTGTTTTTT.

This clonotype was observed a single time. CDR3 nucleotides: TGTGCCAGCAGCCAGAATAATGGGGCCTACAATGAGCAGTTCTTC. Encoded protein: CASSQNNGAYNEQFF. The genes are TRBV9 and TRBJ2-1; D is undetermined. CDR3 size: 15 residues. CDR1 is SGDLS, CDR2 YYNGEE, per germline. The V gene lost 4 bases and the J gene lost 2 bases, with 13 bases spanning the gap.

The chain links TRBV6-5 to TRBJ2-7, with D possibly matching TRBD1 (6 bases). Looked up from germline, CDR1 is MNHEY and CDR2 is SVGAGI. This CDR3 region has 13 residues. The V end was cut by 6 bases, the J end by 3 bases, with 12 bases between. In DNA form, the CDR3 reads TGTGCCAGCAGAGATACAGGGTTCTACGAGCAGTACTTC. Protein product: CASRDTGFYEQYF.

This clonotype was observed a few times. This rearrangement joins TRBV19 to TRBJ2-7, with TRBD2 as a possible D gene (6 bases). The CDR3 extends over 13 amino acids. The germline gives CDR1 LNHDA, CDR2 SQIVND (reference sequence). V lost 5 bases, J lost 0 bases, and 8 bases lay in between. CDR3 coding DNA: TGTGCCAGTAGTGCGGGAAGCTCCTACGAGCAGTACTTC. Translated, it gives CASSAGSSYEQYF.

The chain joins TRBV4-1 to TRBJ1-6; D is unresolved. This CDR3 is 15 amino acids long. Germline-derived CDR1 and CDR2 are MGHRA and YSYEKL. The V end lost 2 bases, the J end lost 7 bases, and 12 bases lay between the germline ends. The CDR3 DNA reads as TGCGCCAGCAGCCAATGGCAGGATCGGAATTCACCCCTCCACTTT. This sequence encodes CASSQWQDRNSPLHF.